The 32 T cell receptor beta chains listed next were all sequenced from one sample in a study of blood T cell repertoires in COVID-19. Clones were read by immunoSEQ multiplex PCR, and TCRdb kept only the in-frame ones, dropping some. The sample lists more than 80,000 clones, 87% occurring once. The sequenced material came from peripheral blood. The source is a woman in her sixties or seventies with COVID-19, enrolled during active disease.

This clone was recorded once. This chain uses TRBV19 with TRBJ2-5, with 10 bases matching TRBD1. This CDR3 is 13 amino acids long. Germline values: CDR1 LNHDA, CDR2 SQIVND (reference sequence). V was pared by 5 bases and J by 4 bases, with 1 base of the junction left unmatched. In DNA form, the CDR3 reads TGTGCCAGTAGTCGGGACAGGGGAGAGACCCAGTACTTC. It translates to CASSRDRGETQYF.

This rearrangement joins TRBV5-4 to TRBJ2-5; D not certain. The CDR3 length is 13 residues. V lost 7 bases to trimming and J lost 3 bases, with 13 bases between them. The germline V gene encodes CDR1 SGHNT and CDR2 YYREEE (reference sequence). CDR3 region: CASQMVSEETQYF. The DNA for the CDR3 is TGTGCCAGCCAGATGGTATCCGAAGAGACCCAGTACTTC.

A single count supports this clone. The chain combines TRBV28 with TRBJ2-5; 7 bases agree with TRBD2. The germline gives CDR1 MDHEN, CDR2 SYDVKM. Trimming took 5 bases from V and 2 from J; bases not matched to a gene: 8. The CDR3 is 15 residues long. CDR3 region: CASSLGRGEQETQYF. The CDR3, as DNA: TGTGCCAGCAGTCTGGGACGGGGGGAACAAGAGACCCAGTACTTC.

This rearrangement joins TRBV6-5 to TRBJ2-2; 7 nucleotides match TRBD2. The CDR3 length is 15 residues. V lost 6 bases and J lost 6; bases outside the gene matches: 10. Germline-derived CDR1 and CDR2 are MNHEY and SVGAGI. CDR3 in amino acids: CASSHRAGPSGELFF. The CDR3 bases are TGTGCCAGCAGCCACAGAGCGGGGCCCTCCGGGGAGCTGTTTTTT.

The V call is TRBV13, the J call TRBJ1-2, with 8 bases fitting TRBD1. The CDR3 spans 15 residues. V was clipped by 2 bases and J by 3 bases; unmatched bases: 5. Germline V gene lookup returns CDR1 PRHDT and CDR2 FYEKMQ (reference sequence). Here the CDR3 reads CASSLNGQGYYGYTF. DNA of the CDR3: TGTGCCAGCAGCTTAAATGGACAGGGCTACTATGGCTACACCTTC.

This clone was found once. The chain links TRBV7-9 to TRBJ2-5; 11 positions match TRBD1. The CDR3 contains 18 residues. The trim removed 2 bases at V and 4 bases at J, leaving 12 bases unmatched. Germline assignment: CDR1 SEHNR and CDR2 FQNEAQ (reference sequence). The DNA of the CDR3 is TGTGCCAGCAGCTTACGACCCGTGGACAGGGGGCTGGTAGAGACCCAGTACTTC. Amino acid sequence: CASSLRPVDRGLVETQYF.

The count of this clone is one. The gene calls are TRBV5-4 and TRBJ1-2, with D possibly TRBD1 on 5 matching bases. Germline loops: CDR1 SGHNT, CDR2 YYREEE (reference sequence). Trimming took 4 bases from V and 7 from J, leaving 20 bases between them. The CDR3 runs to 15 residues. The CDR3 loop reads CASSPQGRALVGYTF. The CDR3 nucleotides are TGTGCCAGCAGCCCGCAGGGCAGGGCTTTGGTTGGCTACACCTTC.

The chain is built from TRBV10-3 and TRBJ2-2, with 8 bases that match TRBD2. The germline CDR1 and CDR2 sequences are ENHRY and SYGVKD. CDR3 length equals 16 residues. J was trimmed by 4 bases and V by 2 bases; bases with no gene match: 6. The CDR3 reads CAISELGLGVTGELFF. The CDR3, as DNA: TGTGCCATCAGTGAGCTGGGACTAGGGGTCACCGGGGAGCTGTTTTTT.

The gene calls are TRBV6-1 and TRBJ1-2, with 9 bases lining up with TRBD1. The ends lost 1 base at V and 2 bases at J; junction bases unmatched: 2. CDR1 and CDR2 from the germline V gene are MNHNS and SASEGT. The CDR3 length is 15 residues. CDR3 DNA sequence: TGTGCCAGCAGTGAAGTAACAGGGGGCAACTATGGCTACACCTTC. As protein: CASSEVTGGNYGYTF.

This clone has a single count. The chain has TRBV3-1 (or the pseudogene TRBV3-2) and TRBJ1-5, with D perhaps TRBD1 (6 bases). Trimming removed 4 bases from V and 10 bases from J, with 11 bases in between. Germline assignment: CDR1 LGHDT and CDR2 YNNKEL (reference sequence). The CDR3 length is 12 residues. CDR3 region: CASSPGEGPQHF. CDR3 in DNA: TGTGCCAGCAGCCCAGGGGAGGGACCCCAGCATTTT.

The genes are TRBV24-1 and TRBJ2-2; TRBD1 aligns across 9 bases. The V and J ends lost 5 bases and 7 bases, in that order; junction bases with no gene match: 7. Germline CDR1 reads KGHDR; CDR2 reads SFDVKD. This CDR3 has 15 amino acids. Here the CDR3 reads CATSAPGTGFGELFF. The CDR3 nucleotides read TGTGCCACCAGTGCTCCCGGGACAGGGTTCGGGGAGCTGTTTTTT.

The CDR3 loop is CASSLASGVSDNEQFF. The CDR3 DNA follows: TGTGCCAGCAGTTTAGCTAGCGGGGTTTCTGACAATGAGCAGTTCTTC. The gene calls are TRBV27 and TRBJ2-1; 9 bases agree with TRBD2. Germline V gene data show CDR1 as MNHEY and CDR2 as SMNVEV (reference sequence). The J segment lost 5 bases and the V segment lost 2 bases, leaving 7 bases of the junction unmatched. This CDR3 has 16 amino acids.

This chain joins TRBV5-1 and TRBJ2-2, with no clear D. The CDR3 runs to 16 residues. V was trimmed by 4 bases and J by 3 bases, leaving 16 bases between them. Germline CDR1 and CDR2: SGHRS and YFSETQ. The CDR3 sequence is CASSPAWVQDTGELFF. CDR3 nucleotides: TGCGCCAGCAGCCCCGCTTGGGTGCAGGACACCGGGGAGCTGTTTTTT.

This clone occurred once. The V and J genes are TRBV5-1 and TRBJ2-7, with TRBD2 matching 13 bases. The germline V gene has CDR1 SGHRS and CDR2 YFSETQ. Trimming removed 2 bases from V and 0 bases from J; junction bases left unmatched: 5. The CDR3 is 17 amino acids. CDR3: CASSFRTSGGHSYEQYF. The DNA for the CDR3 is TGCGCCAGCAGCTTCCGGACTAGCGGGGGCCACTCCTACGAGCAGTACTTC.

For the CDR3, the DNA is TGTGCCAGCAGCTCCCGTATTCGAGCTTACGAGCAGTACTTC. Residues: CASSSRIRAYEQYF. The rearrangement links TRBV7-2 to TRBJ2-7; D remains unclear. Trimming pared 4 bases from V and 4 bases from J, leaving 14 bases between. The CDR3 spans 14 residues. The germline CDR1 and CDR2 sequences are SGHTA and FQGNSA.

The chain combines TRBV4-1 with TRBJ1-6; D is possibly TRBD1 (6 bases). The germline V and J ends were trimmed by 4 bases and 5 bases, with 9 bases remaining between them. The CDR3 totals 14 residues. The germline V gene encodes CDR1 MGHRA and CDR2 YSYEKL. In DNA, the CDR3 is TGCGCCAGCAGCCTAGGACAGAATAATTCACCCCTCCACTTT. Translating gives CASSLGQNNSPLHF.

This clone was recorded only once. The chain couples TRBV7-2 to TRBJ2-7, with D possibly matching TRBD2 (5 bases). Germline CDR1 reads SGHTA; CDR2 reads FQGNSA. The V end was cut by 4 bases, the J end by 2 bases, with 18 bases between. The CDR3 runs 16 residues. The CDR3: CASSSALRGRTYEQYF. The CDR3 coding sequence is TGTGCCAGCAGCTCCGCGCTACGCGGGCGTACCTACGAGCAGTACTTC.

The rearrangement uses TRBV27 and TRBJ1-1, with D perhaps TRBD1 (6 bases). Trimming took 1 base from V and 6 from J, leaving 18 bases between them. Germline V CDR1 and CDR2: MNHEY, SMNVEV (reference sequence). The CDR3 has 16 residues. The DNA of the CDR3 is TGTGCCAGCAGTTTATGGGACACCCCGCGTGGGGCTGAAGCTTTCTTT. Translating it yields CASSLWDTPRGAEAFF.

This chain joins TRBV2 and TRBJ1-2; TRBD1 might be the D (6 bases). The V end was cut by 6 bases, the J end by 3 bases, with 11 bases between. The CDR3 covers 13 residues. The germline CDR1 and CDR2 sequences are SNHLY and FYNNEI. The DNA of the CDR3 is TGTGCCAGCAGGGCGGGGGCGGACTATGGCTACACCTTC. Amino acids: CASRAGADYGYTF.

The chain has TRBV6-5 and TRBJ1-2; D gene ambiguous. The germline V gene has CDR1 MNHEY and CDR2 SVGAGI. Trimming removed 5 bases at V and 7 bases at J, with 17 bases between. The CDR3 totals 14 residues. The CDR3: CASSLGESSGGYTF. In DNA, the CDR3 is TGTGCCAGCAGTCTCGGGGAATCTTCGGGTGGCTACACCTTC.

There are many counts of this clone. CDR3 in DNA: TGTGCCAGCAGTTTAGATTACCAAGAGACCCAGTACTTC. Protein: CASSLDYQETQYF. This chain uses TRBV2 with TRBJ2-5; D is undetermined. The CDR3 loop spans 13 amino acids. V lost 5 bases and J lost 0, with 7 bases in between. Germline V gene data show CDR1 as SNHLY and CDR2 as FYNNEI.

This chain uses TRBV29-1 with TRBJ1-1; a weak D match, TRBD1 (6 bases). Between the trimmed V and J ends, which lost 8 bases and 3 bases, there was a span of 25 bases. Germline CDR1 is SQVTM and CDR2 is ANQGSEA. This CDR3 region has 16 residues. CDR3 loop: CSYRGGAGAWDTEAFF. In DNA, the CDR3 is TGCAGCTACCGGGGAGGGGCGGGGGCTTGGGACACTGAAGCTTTCTTT.

CDR3 residues: CASSQYSGEGTDTQYF. CDR3 bases: TGCGCCAGCAGCCAATACTCCGGGGAGGGCACAGATACGCAGTATTTT. The chain employs TRBV4-1 and TRBJ2-3; a weak D match, TRBD2 (6 bases). This CDR3 is 16 amino acids long. Per the germline V gene, CDR1 is MGHRA and CDR2 is YSYEKL. Trimming took 2 bases from V and 1 from J, leaving 13 bases between them.

The chain has TRBV9 and TRBJ1-3; no clear D gene. Germline V gene sequence: CDR1 SGDLS, CDR2 YYNGEE. The CDR3 is 14 amino acids. The V end lost 3 bases, the J end lost 2 bases, and 9 bases lay between the germline ends. The CDR3 reads CASSGDMAGNTIYF. CDR3 coding DNA: TGTGCCAGCAGCGGCGACATGGCTGGAAACACCATATATTTT.

The J gene is TRBJ2-1, the V gene TRBV19; 7 nucleotides align to TRBD1. The germline V gene has CDR1 LNHDA and CDR2 SQIVND (reference sequence). CDR3 length: 14 residues. V was pared by 7 bases and J by 6 bases, with 9 bases of the junction left unmatched. The CDR3 sequence: CASTQGQATNEQFF. The CDR3 region has the DNA TGTGCCAGTACCCAAGGACAGGCAACCAATGAGCAGTTCTTC.

This clone was seen only once. V and J are TRBV3-1 (or the pseudogene TRBV3-2) and TRBJ1-1, with a tentative D call TRBD1 (5 bases). The CDR3 loop spans 15 amino acids. Germline V gene sequence: CDR1 LGHDT, CDR2 YNNKEL (reference sequence). V lost 4 bases to trimming and J lost 5 bases, with 17 bases between them. The CDR3, as DNA: TGTGCCAGCAGCCGAACCCAGGGAGGAGGTACTGAAGCTTTCTTT. This codes for CASSRTQGGGTEAFF.

This clone was detected only once. The rearrangement uses TRBV18 and TRBJ2-7; weak D call: TRBD1 (5 bases). Germline lookup yields CDR1 KGHSH and CDR2 LQKENI. V lost 2 bases and J 5 bases, leaving 19 bases between the germline ends. The CDR3 has 16 residues. The CDR3, as DNA: TGTGCCAGCTCACCAAGCGTGCCAGGGAATAATCACGAGCAGTACTTC. It codes for CASSPSVPGNNHEQYF.

In DNA form, the CDR3 reads TGTGCCAGAAACAGGGGGGCGGACACTGAAGCTTTCTTT. Its protein is CARNRGADTEAFF. The chain employs TRBV30 and TRBJ1-1; 8 nucleotides align to TRBD1. Unmatched junction bases numbered 8, after V lost 8 bases and J lost 3 bases. Germline CDR1 and CDR2: GTSNPN and SVGIG (reference sequence). The CDR3 is 13 residues long.

The chain has TRBV6-5 and TRBJ1-2; D remains unclear. The CDR3 has 13 residues. Per the germline V gene, CDR1 is MNHEY and CDR2 is SVGAGI. V gave up 8 bases and J gave up 7 bases, with 17 bases separating them. CDR3 sequence reads: CASGRTRGSGYTF. The CDR3 bases are TGTGCCAGCGGGAGGACCCGAGGCTCTGGCTACACCTTC.

This clone has a single count. The chain recombines TRBV2 with TRBJ2-1; 9 bases align to TRBD2. The CDR3 has 14 amino acids. Germline-derived CDR1 and CDR2 are SNHLY and FYNNEI. The J segment lost 4 bases and the V segment lost 6 bases, leaving 4 bases of the junction unmatched. In nucleotides, the CDR3 is TGTGCCAGCAGGATAGCGGGGGTTTACAATGAGCAGTTCTTC. Protein product: CASRIAGVYNEQFF.

V and J are TRBV9 and TRBJ2-7; 9 bases fit TRBD2. V trimming: 0 bases; J trimming: 7 bases; junction bases outside the gene matches: 8. The CDR3 is made up of 15 amino acids. CDR1 and CDR2 from the germline V gene are SGDLS and YYNGEE. The DNA for the CDR3 is TGTGCCAGCAGCGTAGACCGGACTAGCGACGGAGAGCAGTACTTC. It yields the protein CASSVDRTSDGEQYF.

J is TRBJ2-1 and V is TRBV11-2, with 9 nucleotides matching TRBD2. Germline V gives CDR1 SGHAT, CDR2 FQNNGV. V gave up 4 bases and J gave up 5 bases; unmatched junction bases: 9. The CDR3 spans 16 residues. CDR3 coding DNA: TGTGCCAGCAGCTCCTGGGGGGCTAGCGGGGACAATGAGCAGTTCTTC. Residues: CASSSWGASGDNEQFF.